This T cell receptor beta chain was profiled in a study of blood T cell repertoires in COVID-19 (dated by TCRdb to about 2020). General notes on the study: Samples from collaborators originated in the United States, Italy and Spain and spanned both the acute and convalescent phases of COVID-19. The prospective study material was composed of cDNA or gDNA derived from T cells, B-cell-depleted T cells, or PBMCs. The dataset comprised deeply sampled blood TCRbeta repertoires from subjects exposed to, actively infected with, or recovered from COVID-19. The repertoires were released in a freely available public database intended as a resource for research on the immune response to SARS-CoV-2. Samples came from the ongoing ImmuneRACE study (first 160 participants) plus 1,254 subjects from 6 global collaborators. The sample metadata nearly always contained a de-identified subject ID, COVID-19 status, age in years and sex. Where available, HLA class I and class II types were obtained from metadata supplied by the sample provider rather than from assay-based typing.

What the research found in general, with its limitations: The quantity of clinical and demographic metadata differed by source and by participant and was supplied without curation.

In the prospective study, participants were about 18 to 95 years old, resided in about two dozen geographic areas of the United States, and were enrolled through a virtual design. Cohort assignment in the prospective study relied on participant-reported clinical history from a screening survey and a study questionnaire. Exposed participants had been in contact, within 2 weeks of entering the study, with a person who had a PCR-confirmed or clinician-diagnosed case of COVID-19. In the prospective study, whole blood, serum and a nasopharyngeal or oropharyngeal swab were collected from each participant by mobile phlebotomists. Participants in the prospective study had the option to provide additional blood draws and questionnaires over a 2-month period. Before DNA extraction, blood samples from the prospective study were shipped at room temperature or frozen. TCRbeta CDR3 regions were amplified from genomic DNA by means of the immunoSEQ Assay, a bias-controlled multiplex PCR. As for how the authors treated the data: Within the assay, amplification of reference gene primers was used to estimate how many nucleated cells each sample contained. To quantify the absolute abundance of each unique TCRbeta CDR3 rearrangement, sequence reads were collapsed and filtered. For each sample, productive Simpson clonality was calculated as the square root of Simpson's diversity index over productive rearrangements. TCRdb holds this immuneACCESS table with in-frame rearrangements only. Some clones are missing; in checked studies, unresolved V genes explain under half, and the rest has no known cause. V, J and clone size are taken as reported in that table, and D and trimming were inferred from the DNA itself. Counted in this sample were approximately 340,000 clones; 80% to 95% of them appeared once. The ten largest clones represent 0.8% to 0.9% of the sample.

The junction carries 9 bases between V and J, which are trimmed by 4 bases and 2 bases respectively. The CDR3 sequence holds 15 residues, the cysteine and phenylalanine included. Only the CDR3 portion is preserved as DNA: 45 bases, with reading frame beginning at the first base. CDR1 and CDR2 are drawn from the germline V gene (reference sequence): WNHNN, SYGVQD. This clone was seen more than once but under ten times. Its antigen remains unidentified. Base qualities are missing; no much larger clone stands one base away. The rearranged segments are TRBV10-1 and TRBJ2-6, and possibly TRBD2, on 6 matching bases. Material for sequencing was PBMCs or T cells enriched from blood (not recorded which). This clonotype was sampled from a woman aged 40 to 50 who had been exposed to COVID-19. The DNA reads as follows: TGCGCCAGCAGTGCCGGCGGGGCTGGGGCCAACGTCCTGACTTTC. The resulting protein is CASSAGGAGANVLTF.